Included here is one TCR beta chain sequence, with context. What it recognizes is unknown. This sample is drawn from a study of breast tumors, draining lymph nodes, adjacent tissues. General study results and limits: Data fit most tumor T cells coming from lymph node, expanding in tumor. Tumor and nontumor repertoires were significantly more similar in luminal-like than in basal-like breast cancer. Tumor TCR diversity was below lymph nodes but above nontumor tissue. Data only fit, rather than demonstrated, lymph node origin of most tumor T cells.

This CDR3 comprises 13 residues. Germline V gene lookup returns CDR1 LNHDA and CDR2 SQIVND (reference sequence). Trimming took 7 bases from V and 9 from J, leaving 13 bases between them. TCRdb analysed the multiplex PCR reads with MiXCR anew, one entry per CDR3 protein. The table includes 20,000 or so distinct CDR3 sequences, about two thirds detected once. The source of this sequence is a female donor with breast cancer. Some clones in this sample may be carry-over from other donors' samples. V usage is TRBV19 and J usage is TRBJ1-6; D ambiguous. Specimen: tumor-adjacent breast tissue. CDR3 nucleotide sequence: TGTGCCAGTAATCGACGAGGACCTTCACCCCTCCACTTT. It yields the protein CASNRRGPSPLHF.